Listed below are T cell receptor beta chains from one sample, sequenced in a study of prognosis after radiotherapy for stage I lung cancer. TCRdb re-called the multiplex PCR reads through MiXCR, storing one row per CDR3 protein. The table lists some 38,000 distinct CDR3 sequences, about 24% of them singletons, with around 25% in the top ten. This specimen was PBMCs, taken before or after stereotactic body radiation therapy (not recorded which). The receptors derive from a donor over 45 with non-small cell lung cancer. Both conserved end residues are part of each CDR3.

v_call cdr3_aa
TRBV30 CAWKAGEVNTEAFF
TRBV20-1 CSARFLAGAETQYF
TRBV20-1 CSARWYGPNYVYTF
TRBV5-1 CASSLRQGDPEQPQHF
TRBV2 CASTERDRGRRAFF
TRBV27 CASSFMGLNTEAFF
TRBV28 CASSLIGLTNTEAFF
TRBV27 CASSLRYHPGPLNTGELFF
TRBV4-1 CASSRSGGPYEQYF
TRBV3-1 CASSPSGLNIQYF
TRBV6-2/TRBV6-3 CASTEGRGLGYTF
TRBV3-1 CASSQANDQPQHF
TRBV2 CANVEGRGGGYTF
TRBV5-5 CASSWDSSARNTEAFF
TRBV28 CASSPFQIDTPLHF
TRBV28 CASSKGVGANVLTF
TRBV5-8 CASIPGLAGDRTDTQYF
TRBV18 CASSRQGGLLHSSYNEQFF